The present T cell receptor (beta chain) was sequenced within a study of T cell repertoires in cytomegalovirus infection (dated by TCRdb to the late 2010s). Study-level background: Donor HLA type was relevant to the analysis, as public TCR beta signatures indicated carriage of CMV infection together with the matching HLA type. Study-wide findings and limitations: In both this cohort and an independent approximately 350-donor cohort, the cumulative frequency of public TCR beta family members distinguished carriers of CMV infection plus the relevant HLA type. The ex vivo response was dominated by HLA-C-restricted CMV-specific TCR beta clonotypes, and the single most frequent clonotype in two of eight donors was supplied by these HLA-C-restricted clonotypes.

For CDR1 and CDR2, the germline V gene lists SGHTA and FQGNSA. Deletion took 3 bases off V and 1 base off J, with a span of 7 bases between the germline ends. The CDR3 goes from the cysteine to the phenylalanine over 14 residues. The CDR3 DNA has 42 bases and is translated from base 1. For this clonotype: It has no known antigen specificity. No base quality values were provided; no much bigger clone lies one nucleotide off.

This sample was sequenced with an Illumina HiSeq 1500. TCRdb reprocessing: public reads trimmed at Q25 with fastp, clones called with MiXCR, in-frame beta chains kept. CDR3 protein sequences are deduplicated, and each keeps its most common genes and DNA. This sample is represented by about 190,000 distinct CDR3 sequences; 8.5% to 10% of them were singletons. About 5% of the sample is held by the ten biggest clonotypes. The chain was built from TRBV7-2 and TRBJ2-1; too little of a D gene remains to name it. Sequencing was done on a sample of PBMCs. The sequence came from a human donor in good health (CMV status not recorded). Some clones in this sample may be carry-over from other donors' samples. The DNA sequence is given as TGTGCCAGCAGCTTTGTGGGTTCCTACAATGAGCAGTTCTTC. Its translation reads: CASSFVGSYNEQFF.